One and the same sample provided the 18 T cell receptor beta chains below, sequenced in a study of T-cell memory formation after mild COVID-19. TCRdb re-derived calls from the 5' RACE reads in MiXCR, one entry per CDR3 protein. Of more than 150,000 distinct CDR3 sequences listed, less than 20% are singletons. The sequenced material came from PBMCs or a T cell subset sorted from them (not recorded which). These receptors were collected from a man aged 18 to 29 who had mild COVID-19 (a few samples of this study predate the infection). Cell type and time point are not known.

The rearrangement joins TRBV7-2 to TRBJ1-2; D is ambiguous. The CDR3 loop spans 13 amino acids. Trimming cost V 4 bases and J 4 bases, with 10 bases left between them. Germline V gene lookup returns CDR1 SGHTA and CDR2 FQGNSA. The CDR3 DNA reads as TGTGCCAGCAGCTCGACGTTTGGCTATGGCTACACCTTC. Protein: CASSSTFGYGYTF.

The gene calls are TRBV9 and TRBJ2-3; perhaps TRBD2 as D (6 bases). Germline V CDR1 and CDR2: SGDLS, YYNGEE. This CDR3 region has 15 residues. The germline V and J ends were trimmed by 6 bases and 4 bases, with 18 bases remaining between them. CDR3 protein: CASTPGVAAADTQYF. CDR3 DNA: TGTGCCAGCACCCCAGGAGTAGCGGCCGCAGATACGCAGTATTTT.

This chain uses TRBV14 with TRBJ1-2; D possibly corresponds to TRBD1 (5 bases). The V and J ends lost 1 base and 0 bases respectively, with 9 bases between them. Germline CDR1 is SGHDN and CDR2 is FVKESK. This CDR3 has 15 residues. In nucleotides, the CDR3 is TGTGCCAGCAGCCAAGTAGGGGCACCTAACTATGGCTACACCTTC. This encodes CASSQVGAPNYGYTF.

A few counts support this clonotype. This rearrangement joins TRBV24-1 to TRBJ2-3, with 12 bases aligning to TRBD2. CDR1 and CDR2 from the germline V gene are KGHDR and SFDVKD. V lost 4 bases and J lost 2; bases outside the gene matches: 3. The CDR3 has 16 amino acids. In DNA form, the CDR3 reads TGTGCCACCAGTGAGCGACTAGCGGGGGTCACAGATACGCAGTATTTT. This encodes CATSERLAGVTDTQYF.

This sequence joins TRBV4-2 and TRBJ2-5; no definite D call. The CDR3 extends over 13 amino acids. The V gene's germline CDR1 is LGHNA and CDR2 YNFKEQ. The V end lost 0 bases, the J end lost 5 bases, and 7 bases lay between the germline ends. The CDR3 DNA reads TGTGCCAGCAGCCAAGATCGATTGGAGACCCAGTACTTC. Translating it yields CASSQDRLETQYF.

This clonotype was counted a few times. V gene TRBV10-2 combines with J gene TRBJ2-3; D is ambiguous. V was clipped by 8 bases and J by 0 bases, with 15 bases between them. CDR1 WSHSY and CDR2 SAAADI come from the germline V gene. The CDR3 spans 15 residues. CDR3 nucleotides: TGCGCCAGCCATGCTACGGACGCGAGCACAGATACGCAGTATTTT. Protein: CASHATDASTDTQYF.

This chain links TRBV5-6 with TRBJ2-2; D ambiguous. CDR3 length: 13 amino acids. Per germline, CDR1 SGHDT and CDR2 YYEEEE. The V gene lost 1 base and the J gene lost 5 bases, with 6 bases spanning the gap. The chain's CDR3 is CASSLWATGELFF. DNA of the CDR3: TGTGCCAGCAGCTTGTGGGCAACCGGGGAGCTGTTTTTT.

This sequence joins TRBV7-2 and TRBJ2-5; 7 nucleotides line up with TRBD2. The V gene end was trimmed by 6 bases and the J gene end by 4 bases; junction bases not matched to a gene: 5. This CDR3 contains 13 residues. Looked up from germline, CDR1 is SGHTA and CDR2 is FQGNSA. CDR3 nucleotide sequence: TGTGCCAGCAGTCGGGGGGAGGGAGAGACCCAGTACTTC. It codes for CASSRGEGETQYF.

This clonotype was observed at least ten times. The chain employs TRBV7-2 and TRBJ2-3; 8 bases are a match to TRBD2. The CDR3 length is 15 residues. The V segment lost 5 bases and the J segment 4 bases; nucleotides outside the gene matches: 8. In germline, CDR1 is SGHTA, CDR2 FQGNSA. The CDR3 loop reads CASSVLYGGADTQYF. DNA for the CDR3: TGTGCCAGCAGCGTACTCTACGGGGGGGCAGATACGCAGTATTTT. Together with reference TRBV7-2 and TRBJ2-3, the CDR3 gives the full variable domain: GAGVSQSPSNKVTEKGKDVELRCDPISGHTALYWYRQSLGQGLEFLIYFQGNSAPDKSGLPSDRFSAERTGGSVSTLTIQRTQQEDSAVYLCASSVLYGGADTQYFGPGTRLTVL.

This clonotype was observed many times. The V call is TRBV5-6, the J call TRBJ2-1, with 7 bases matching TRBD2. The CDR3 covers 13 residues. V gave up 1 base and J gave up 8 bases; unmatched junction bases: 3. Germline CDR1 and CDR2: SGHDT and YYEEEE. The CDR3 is CASSLIRGDEQFF. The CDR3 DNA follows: TGTGCCAGCAGCTTGATACGGGGGGATGAGCAGTTCTTC.

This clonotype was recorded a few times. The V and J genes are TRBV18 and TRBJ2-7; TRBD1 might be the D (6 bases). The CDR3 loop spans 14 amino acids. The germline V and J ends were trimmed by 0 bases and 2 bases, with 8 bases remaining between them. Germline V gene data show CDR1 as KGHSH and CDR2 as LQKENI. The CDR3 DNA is TGTGCCAGCTCACCACCAGCAGGGGCCTACGAGCAGTACTTC. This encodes CASSPPAGAYEQYF.

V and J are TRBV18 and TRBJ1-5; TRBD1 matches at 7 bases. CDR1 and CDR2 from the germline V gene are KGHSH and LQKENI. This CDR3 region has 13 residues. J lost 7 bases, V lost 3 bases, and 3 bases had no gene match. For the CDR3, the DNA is TGTGCCAGCTCACCCACAGGGGACCAGCCCCAGCATTTT. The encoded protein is CASSPTGDQPQHF.

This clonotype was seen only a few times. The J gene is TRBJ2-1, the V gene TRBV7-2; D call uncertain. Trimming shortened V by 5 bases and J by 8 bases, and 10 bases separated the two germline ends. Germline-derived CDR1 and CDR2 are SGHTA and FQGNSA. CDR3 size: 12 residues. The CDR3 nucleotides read TGTGCCAGCAGCCCTCAAGCGTATGAGCAGTTCTTC. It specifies CASSPQAYEQFF.

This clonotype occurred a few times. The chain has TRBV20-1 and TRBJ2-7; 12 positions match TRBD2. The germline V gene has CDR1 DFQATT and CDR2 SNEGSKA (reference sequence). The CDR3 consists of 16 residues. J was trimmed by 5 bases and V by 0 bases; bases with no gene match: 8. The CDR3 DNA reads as TGCAGTGCTAGAGACCACCTAGCGGGGGGGCTCCACGAGCAGTACTTC. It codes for CSARDHLAGGLHEQYF.

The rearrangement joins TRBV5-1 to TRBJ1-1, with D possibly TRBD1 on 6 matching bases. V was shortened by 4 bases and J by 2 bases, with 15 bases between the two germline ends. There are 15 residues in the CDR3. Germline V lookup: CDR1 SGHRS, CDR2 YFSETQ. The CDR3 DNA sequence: TGCGCCAGCAGCGGGACACTTGGTACCAACACTGAAGCTTTCTTT. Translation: CASSGTLGTNTEAFF.

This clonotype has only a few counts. CDR3 sequence: CASTDSYEQYF. CDR3 nucleotides: TGTGCCAGCACTGACTCCTACGAGCAGTACTTC. The chain has TRBV7-9 and TRBJ2-7; D is unresolved. Deletions cut 7 bases from V and 0 bases from J, with 4 bases between. CDR1 is SEHNR, CDR2 FQNEAQ, per germline (reference sequence). The CDR3 consists of 11 residues.

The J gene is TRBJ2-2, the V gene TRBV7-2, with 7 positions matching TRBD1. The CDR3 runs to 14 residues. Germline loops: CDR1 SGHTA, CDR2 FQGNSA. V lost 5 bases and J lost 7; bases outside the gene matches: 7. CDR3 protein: CASSKNRGGGELFF. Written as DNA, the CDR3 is TGTGCCAGCAGCAAAAACAGGGGTGGCGGGGAGCTGTTTTTT.

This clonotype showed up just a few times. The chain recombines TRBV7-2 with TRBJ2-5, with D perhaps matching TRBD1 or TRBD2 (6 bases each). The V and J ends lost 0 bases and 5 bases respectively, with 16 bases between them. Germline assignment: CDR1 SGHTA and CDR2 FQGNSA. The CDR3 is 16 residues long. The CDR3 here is CASSLAAGRRGETQYF. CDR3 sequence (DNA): TGTGCCAGCAGCTTAGCGGCGGGGCGGAGGGGGGAGACCCAGTACTTC.